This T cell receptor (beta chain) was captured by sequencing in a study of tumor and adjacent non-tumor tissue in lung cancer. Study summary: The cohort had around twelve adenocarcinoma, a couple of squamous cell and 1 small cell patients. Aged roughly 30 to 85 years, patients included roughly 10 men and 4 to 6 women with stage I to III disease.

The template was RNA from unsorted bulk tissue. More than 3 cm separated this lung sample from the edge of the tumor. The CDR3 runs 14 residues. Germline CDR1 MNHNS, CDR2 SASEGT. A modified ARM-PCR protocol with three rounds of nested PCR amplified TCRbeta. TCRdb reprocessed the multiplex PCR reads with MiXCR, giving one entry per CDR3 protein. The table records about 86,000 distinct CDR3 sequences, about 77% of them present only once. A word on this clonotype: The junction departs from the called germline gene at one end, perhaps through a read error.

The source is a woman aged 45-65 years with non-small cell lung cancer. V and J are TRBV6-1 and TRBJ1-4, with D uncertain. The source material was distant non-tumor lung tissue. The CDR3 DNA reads TGTACCAGCAGAGACCCTACAACTGATGAAAAACTGTTTTTT. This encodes CTSRDPTTDEKLFF.